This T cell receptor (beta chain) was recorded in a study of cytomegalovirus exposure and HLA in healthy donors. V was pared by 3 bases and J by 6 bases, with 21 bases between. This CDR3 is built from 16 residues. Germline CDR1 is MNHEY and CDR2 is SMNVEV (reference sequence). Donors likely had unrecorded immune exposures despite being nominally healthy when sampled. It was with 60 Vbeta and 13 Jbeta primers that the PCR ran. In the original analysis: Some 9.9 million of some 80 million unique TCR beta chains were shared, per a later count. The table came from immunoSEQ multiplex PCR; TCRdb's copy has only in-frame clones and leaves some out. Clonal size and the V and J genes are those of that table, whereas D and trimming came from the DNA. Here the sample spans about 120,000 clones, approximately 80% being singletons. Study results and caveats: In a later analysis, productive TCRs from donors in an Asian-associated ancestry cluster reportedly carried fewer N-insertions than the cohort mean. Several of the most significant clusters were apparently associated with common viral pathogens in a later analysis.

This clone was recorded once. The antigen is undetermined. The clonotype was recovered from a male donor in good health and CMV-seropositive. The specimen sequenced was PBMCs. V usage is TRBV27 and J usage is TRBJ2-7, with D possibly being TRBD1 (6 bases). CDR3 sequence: CASSFTPREQGIEQYF. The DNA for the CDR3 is TGTGCCAGCAGTTTCACCCCTAGGGAGCAGGGGATCGAGCAGTACTTC.